This TCR beta chain appears in the sequencing data of a study of PD-1 blockade in mismatch repair-deficient tumors (dated 2017 in TCRdb). For the study in its entirety: The trial enrolled some 90 consecutive patients with 11 to 12 mismatch repair-deficient cancer types between 2013 and late 2016, all previously treated and progressing. Deep sequencing of TCR CDR3 regions was used to track tumor-associated T cell clones in peripheral blood of patients responding to PD-1 blockade. Here is what the overall study found, with its caveats: Clones residing in the tumor, which were often undetectable in blood before treatment, expanded quickly after pembrolizumab and then contracted, generally before radiologic responses.

Concerning this clone itself: Its antigen is currently not known. Base qualities are not provided; no much larger clone lies one nucleotide away.

Mismatch repair deficiency was established in every enrolled patient by polymerase chain reaction or immunohistochemistry. A few patients who responded to pembrolizumab therapy underwent TCR sequencing. The phase II trial prospectively tested pembrolizumab PD-1 blockade in advanced mismatch repair-deficient cancers regardless of tissue of origin. Serial peripheral blood T cell samples were collected before and at multiple times after starting PD-1 blockade. The timing of each blood sample was reported as weeks after the first dose of pembrolizumab. Receptor amplification or capture employed the immunoSEQ multiplex PCR assay. TCRdb re-hosts the immuneACCESS table, in-frame sequences only. Its copies lack some clones; in the studies checked, an unresolved V gene accounts for under half of them, and the cause for the rest is not known. The sample table records just under 65,000 clones; around 89% of these occur just once. The ten top clones hold about 15% of the sample.

CDR1 is given as SNHLY and CDR2 as FYNNEI, both from the germline V gene. The germline V end is reduced by 3 bases and the J end by 9 bases; junction bases left unmatched: 10. Inclusive of the bounding cysteine and phenylalanine, the CDR3 is 14 residues long. CDR3 DNA is the only sequence kept; it has 42 bases, read in frame from the first base. Sequencing used peripheral blood, obtained 52 weeks after starting pembrolizumab. The chain couples TRBV2 to TRBJ2-5; 7 central nucleotides agree with TRBD2. The source of this sequence is an adult with mismatch repair-deficient cancer. This receptor has the CDR3 CASSDPSGHRAQYF. The DNA sequence is TGTGCCAGCAGTGATCCTAGCGGCCATCGGGCCCAGTACTTC.